This T cell receptor beta chain was retrieved from a study of T cells after yellow fever vaccination. TCRdb used MiXCR to reprocess the 5' RACE reads, holding one entry per CDR3 protein. Altogether 300,000 to 400,000 distinct CDR3 sequences are present, 3% to 4.5% being singletons, with the ten largest covering 24%. Many counts were recorded for this clonotype. Trimming removed 0 bases from V and 0 bases from J, with 15 bases in between. Per germline, CDR1 LGHNA and CDR2 YSLEER. The CDR3 spans 19 residues. The chain employs TRBV4-3 and TRBJ1-6; D is uncertain. This TCR was recovered from a man between 18 and 29 years old who received the YFV17D yellow fever vaccine. Sequenced material: PBMCs, taken 5 days after the yellow fever booster vaccination. For the CDR3, the DNA is TGCGCCAGCAGCCAAGATTGGTTGGGCGGGATCTCCTATAATTCACCCCTCCACTTT. Translated, it gives CASSQDWLGGISYNSPLHF.